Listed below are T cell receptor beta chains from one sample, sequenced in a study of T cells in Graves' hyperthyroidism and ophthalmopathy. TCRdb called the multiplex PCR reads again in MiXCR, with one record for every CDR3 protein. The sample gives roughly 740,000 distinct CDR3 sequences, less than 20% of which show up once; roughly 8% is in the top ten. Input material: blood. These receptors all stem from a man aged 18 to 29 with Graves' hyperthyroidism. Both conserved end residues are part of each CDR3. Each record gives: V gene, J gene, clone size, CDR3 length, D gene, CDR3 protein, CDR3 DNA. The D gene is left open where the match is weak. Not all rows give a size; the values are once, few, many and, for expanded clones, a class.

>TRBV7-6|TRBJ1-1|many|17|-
CASSLSGQSLFNTEAFF
TGTGCCAGCAGCTTATCTGGCCAGAGCCTTTTTAACACTGAAGCTTTCTTT
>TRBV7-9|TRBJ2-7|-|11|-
CAGSAGIEQYF
TGTGCCGGATCGGCAGGGATCGAGCAGTACTTC
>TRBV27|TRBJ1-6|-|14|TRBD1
CASTWDRDNSPLHF
TGTGCCAGCACCTGGGACAGGGATAATTCACCCCTCCACTTT
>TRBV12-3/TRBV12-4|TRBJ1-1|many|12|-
CASSFGRTEAFF
TGTGCCAGCAGTTTCGGGAGGACTGAAGCTTTCTTT
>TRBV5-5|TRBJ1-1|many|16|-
CASSWARRVANTEAFF
TGTGCCAGCAGCTGGGCCAGGAGGGTCGCGAACACTGAAGCTTTCTTT
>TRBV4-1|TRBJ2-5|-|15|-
CASSRHTGTQETQYF
TGCGCCAGCAGCCGACACACAGGGACCCAAGAGACCCAGTACTTC
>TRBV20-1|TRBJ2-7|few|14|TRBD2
CSASSSGRAGEQYF
TGCAGTGCTAGCTCTAGCGGGAGGGCGGGGGAGCAGTACTTC
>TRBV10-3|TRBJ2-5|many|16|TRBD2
CAIRSGLGLVGETQYF
TGTGCCATCAGGAGTGGCCTGGGACTAGTTGGGGAGACCCAGTACTTC
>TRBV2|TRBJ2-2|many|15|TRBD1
CASSEVQGEAGELFF
TGTGCCAGCAGTGAGGTACAGGGGGAGGCCGGGGAGCTGTTTTTT
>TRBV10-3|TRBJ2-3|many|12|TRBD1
CATEGASDTQYF
TGTGCCACCGAGGGGGCCTCAGATACGCAGTATTTT
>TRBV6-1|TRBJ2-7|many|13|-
CASSYNRVYEQYF
TGTGCCAGCAGTTACAACAGGGTTTACGAGCAGTACTTC
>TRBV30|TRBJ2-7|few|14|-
CAWRTDRSGYEQYF
TGTGCCTGGAGGACGGACCGGTCGGGGTACGAGCAGTACTTC
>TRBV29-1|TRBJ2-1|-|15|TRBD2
CSVGLGASGMDEQFF
TGCAGCGTTGGCCTCGGGGCTAGCGGGATGGATGAGCAGTTCTTC
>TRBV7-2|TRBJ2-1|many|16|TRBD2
CASSLGPTSGAPGQFF
TGTGCCAGCAGCTTAGGGCCGACTAGCGGGGCCCCCGGGCAGTTCTTC
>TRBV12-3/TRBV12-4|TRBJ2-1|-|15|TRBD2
CASSTSGSPYNEQFF
TGTGCCAGCAGCACTAGCGGGAGTCCCTACAATGAGCAGTTCTTC
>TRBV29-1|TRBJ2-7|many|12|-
CSVEVTGHEQYF
TGCAGCGTTGAAGTCACAGGGCACGAGCAGTACTTC
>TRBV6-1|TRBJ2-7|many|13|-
CASSSGLTYEQYF
TGTGCCAGCAGTTCAGGGCTAACCTACGAGCAGTACTTC
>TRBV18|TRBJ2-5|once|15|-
CASSPPDLVQETQYF
TGTGCCAGCTCACCACCTGACCTTGTCCAAGAGACCCAGTACTTC
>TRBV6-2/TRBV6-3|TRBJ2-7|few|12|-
CASGLNAYEQYF
TGTGCCAGCGGACTCAATGCCTACGAGCAGTACTTC
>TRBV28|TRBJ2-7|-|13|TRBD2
CATGAGSSYEQYF
TGTGCCACCGGAGCGGGAAGCTCCTACGAGCAGTACTTC
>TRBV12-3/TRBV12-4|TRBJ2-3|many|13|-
CASRQGLADTQYF
TGTGCCAGCAGGCAGGGGCTGGCAGATACGCAGTATTTT
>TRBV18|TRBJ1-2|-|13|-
CASLQGQSSGYTF
TGTGCCAGCTTACAAGGACAGTCATCGGGCTACACCTTC
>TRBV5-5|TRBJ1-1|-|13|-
CASSPDVNTEAFF
TGTGCCAGCAGCCCGGACGTGAACACTGAAGCTTTCTTT
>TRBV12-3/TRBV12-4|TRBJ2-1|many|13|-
CASSSDGAGEQFF
TGTGCCAGCAGTTCCGATGGGGCGGGTGAGCAGTTCTTC
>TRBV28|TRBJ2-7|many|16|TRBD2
CASSLYTSGGSYEQYF
TGTGCCAGCAGTTTGTACACTAGCGGGGGATCCTACGAGCAGTACTTC
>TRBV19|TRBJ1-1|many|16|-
CASTPGQDVMNTEAFF
TGTGCCAGTACCCCGGGGCAGGATGTCATGAACACTGAAGCTTTCTTT
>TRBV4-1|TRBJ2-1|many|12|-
CASSQLGDKQFF
TGCGCCAGCAGCCAACTTGGAGACAAGCAGTTCTTC
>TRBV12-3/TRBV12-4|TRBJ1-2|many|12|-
CASSPGAGGYTF
TGTGCCAGCAGTCCCGGGGCAGGCGGCTACACCTTC
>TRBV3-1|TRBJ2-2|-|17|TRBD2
CASSQDQLAGTTGEPFF
TGTGCCAGCAGCCAAGATCAACTAGCGGGGACCACCGGGGAGCCGTTTTTT
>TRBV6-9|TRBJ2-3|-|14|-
CASSAGENTDTQYF
TGTGCCAGCAGTGCAGGGGAAAACACAGATACGCAGTATTTT
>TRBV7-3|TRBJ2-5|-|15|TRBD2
CASSLIGTRKETQYF
TGTGCCAGCAGCTTAATTGGGACTAGGAAAGAGACCCAGTACTTC
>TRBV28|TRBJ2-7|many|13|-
CASSLKMGHEQYF
TGTGCCAGCAGCCTCAAGATGGGCCACGAGCAGTACTTC
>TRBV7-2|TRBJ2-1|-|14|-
CASGHRGGYNEQFF
TGTGCCAGCGGCCACAGGGGGGGCTACAATGAGCAGTTCTTC